The entry that follows covers one T cell receptor beta chain sequence. TCRdb re-derived calls from the 5' RACE reads in MiXCR, one entry per CDR3 protein. The sample includes tens of thousands of distinct CDR3 sequences, less than 15% of them seen just once. The data were obtained in a study of early T cells in non-severe SARS-CoV-2 infection. The CDR3 is 13 residues long. Germline V gene lookup returns CDR1 SGHTA and CDR2 FQGTGA. V was clipped by 6 bases and J by 3 bases, with 10 bases between them. The sequencing sample was made of whole blood. The chain has TRBV7-3 and TRBJ2-3; weak D call: TRBD1 (5 bases). The source is an adult who was a healthcare worker with PCR-confirmed SARS-CoV-2 infection or an uninfected control (not recorded which). The CDR3 region is CASSTSGTDTQYF. CDR3 sequence (DNA): TGTGCCAGCAGTACATCAGGGACAGATACGCAGTATTTT.